These T cell receptor beta chains were read from a single sample in a study of blood T cell repertoires in COVID-19. Some clones are missing from TCRdb's copy, which holds only in-frame ones; the method was immunoSEQ multiplex PCR. Of fewer than 120,000 clones in the sample, around four fifths were seen once. Material for sequencing was peripheral blood. The receptors here all came from an older woman with acute or convalescent COVID-19. The CDR3 runs from the conserved cysteine through the conserved F or W. A D gene is named only where the DNA matches it firmly. Clone size is shown for a subset of rows, as once, few, many or a class of expanded clone.

J: TRBJ2-3; V: TRBV7-6; D: TRBD1; size: .; CDR3: CASSLLGQGVPDTQYF; DNA: TGTGCCAGCAGCTTATTGGGACAGGGCGTCCCAGATACGCAGTATTTT
J: TRBJ2-5; V: TRBV3-1/TRBV3-2; D: TRBD1; size: few; CDR3: CASSQATGEYETQYF; DNA: TGTGCCAGCAGCCAAGCGACAGGGGAATATGAGACCCAGTACTTC
J: TRBJ2-7; V: TRBV28; D: TRBD1; size: .; CDR3: CASSRQGLINEQYF; DNA: TGTGCCAGCAGCCGACAGGGCTTAATAAACGAGCAGTACTTC
J: TRBJ1-2; V: TRBV30; D: .; size: .; CDR3: CAWREGAGYTF; DNA: TGTGCCTGGAGGGAAGGGGCTGGCTACACCTTC
J: TRBJ1-2; V: TRBV9; D: TRBD1; size: few; CDR3: CASSEGAGPNYGYTF; DNA: TGTGCCAGCAGCGAGGGGGCAGGCCCTAACTATGGCTACACCTTC
J: TRBJ2-1; V: TRBV6-2/TRBV6-3; D: .; size: .; CDR3: CASSLGWRGITYNEQFF; DNA: TGTGCCAGCAGTTTGGGTTGGCGGGGAATCACCTACAATGAGCAGTTCTTC
J: TRBJ1-2; V: TRBV21-1; D: .; size: .; CDR3: CAWHEGTTNYGYTF; DNA: TGTGCCTGGCACGAGGGGACTACTAACTATGGCTACACCTTC
J: TRBJ2-4; V: TRBV15; D: TRBD2; size: .; CDR3: CATSKGTSIQYF; DNA: TGTGCCACCAGCAAAGGGACTAGTATTCAGTACTTC
J: TRBJ2-2; V: TRBV11-3; D: TRBD1; size: .; CDR3: CASSLGDSGYTGELFF; DNA: TGTGCCAGCAGCTTAGGGGACAGCGGATACACCGGGGAGCTGTTTTTT
J: TRBJ2-1; V: TRBV9; D: TRBD1; size: .; CDR3: CASSAGQDGRYNEQFF; DNA: TGTGCCAGCAGCGCCGGACAGGATGGCCGGTACAATGAGCAGTTCTTC
J: TRBJ2-3; V: TRBV6-6; D: .; size: .; CDR3: CASSYGLPDTQYF; DNA: TGTGCCAGCAGTTACGGACTCCCAGATACGCAGTATTTT
J: TRBJ1-6; V: TRBV28; D: .; size: .; CDR3: CASRLSYNSPLHF; DNA: TGTGCCAGCAGACTATCGTATAATTCACCCCTCCACTTT
J: TRBJ2-5; V: TRBV20-1; D: TRBD2; size: .; CDR3: CSASFLAGERRETQYF; DNA: TGCAGTGCTAGTTTCCTAGCGGGGGAGAGGCGAGAGACCCAGTACTTC
J: TRBJ2-1; V: TRBV5-1; D: TRBD2; size: few; CDR3: CASSRGAGGQNEQFF; DNA: TGCGCCAGCAGTCGCGGAGCGGGGGGGCAGAATGAGCAGTTCTTC
J: TRBJ2-3; V: TRBV7-6; D: .; size: .; CDR3: CASSLGFPRRGRGDTQYF; DNA: TGTGCCAGCAGCTTAGGGTTCCCTCGGCGGGGGCGAGGAGATACGCAGTATTTT
J: TRBJ1-2; V: TRBV30; D: .; size: few; CDR3: CAWSLRGLGYTF; DNA: TGTGCCTGGAGCCTAAGAGGTCTCGGCTACACCTTC
J: TRBJ2-5; V: TRBV7-9; D: .; size: .; CDR3: CASSPAGLSQETQYF; DNA: TGTGCCAGCAGCCCCGCAGGGCTTTCACAAGAGACCCAGTACTTC
J: TRBJ2-5; V: TRBV5-1; D: .; size: .; CDR3: CASSFPGRETQYF; DNA: TGCGCCAGCAGCTTCCCGGGTAGGGAGACCCAGTACTTC